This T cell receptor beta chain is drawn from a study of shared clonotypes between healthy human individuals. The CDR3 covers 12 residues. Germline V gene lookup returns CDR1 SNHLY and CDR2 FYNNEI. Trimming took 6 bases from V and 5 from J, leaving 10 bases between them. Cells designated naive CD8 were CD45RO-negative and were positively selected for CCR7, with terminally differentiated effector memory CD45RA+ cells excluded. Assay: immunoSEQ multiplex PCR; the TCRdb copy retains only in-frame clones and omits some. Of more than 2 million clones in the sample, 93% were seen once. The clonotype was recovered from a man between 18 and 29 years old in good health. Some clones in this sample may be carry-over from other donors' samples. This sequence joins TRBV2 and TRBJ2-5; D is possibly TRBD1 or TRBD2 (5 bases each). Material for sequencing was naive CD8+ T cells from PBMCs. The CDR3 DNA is TGTGCCAGCAGCGGGACCGAGGAGACCCAGTACTTC. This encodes CASSGTEETQYF.